Here is one T cell receptor (beta chain) with its context. Its antigen is undetermined. This entry is derived from a study of post-analysis software for immune sequencing data. Study at large: Patients had relapsing-remitting, secondary progressive or progressive-relapsing multiple sclerosis; some lacked subtype. The study, taken as a whole, reports: There were five or six TRBV segments more frequent in patients than controls, and TRBV5-6, TRBV5-1 and TRBV20-1 were among them.

Unique molecular identifiers were carried by the TCR beta cDNA libraries. In TCRdb, the PCR reads were re-called with MiXCR into one record per CDR3 protein. Of 700,000 to 800,000 distinct CDR3 sequences listed, roughly 27% are singletons. Trimming stripped 1 base from V and 3 bases from J, with 7 bases between. In germline, CDR1 is MDHEN, CDR2 SYDVKM. This CDR3 region has 14 residues. This sequence was found in a girl aged 5 to 17 with multiple sclerosis. The V and J genes are TRBV28 and TRBJ2-1; D is unresolved. The specimen was blood. The CDR3 sequence is CASSLYDYYNEQFF. CDR3 in DNA: TGTGCCAGCAGTTTATATGATTACTACAATGAGCAGTTCTTC.